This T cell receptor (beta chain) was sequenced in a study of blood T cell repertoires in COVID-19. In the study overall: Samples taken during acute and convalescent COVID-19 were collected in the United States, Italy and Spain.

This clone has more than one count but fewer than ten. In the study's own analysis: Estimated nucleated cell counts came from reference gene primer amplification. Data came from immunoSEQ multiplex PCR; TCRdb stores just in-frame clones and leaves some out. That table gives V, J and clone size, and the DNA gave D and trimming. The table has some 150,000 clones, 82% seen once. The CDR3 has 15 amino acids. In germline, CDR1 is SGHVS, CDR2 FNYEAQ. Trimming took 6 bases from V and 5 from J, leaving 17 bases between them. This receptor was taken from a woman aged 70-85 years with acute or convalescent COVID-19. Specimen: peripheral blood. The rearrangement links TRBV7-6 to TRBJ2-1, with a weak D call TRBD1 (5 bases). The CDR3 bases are TGTGCCAGCAGGCCTTGGCAGGGTCGGCACAATGAGCAGTTCTTC. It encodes CASRPWQGRHNEQFF.